The 5 T cell receptor beta chains reported below all come from one sample, sequenced in a study of cytomegalovirus exposure and HLA in healthy donors. PCR amplification relied on 60 Vbeta primers (plus 13 Jbeta primers). Assay: immunoSEQ multiplex PCR; the TCRdb copy retains only in-frame clones and omits some. The data show 150,000 to 200,000 clones, 65% to 85% seen once. Sequencing was carried out using PBMCs. These receptors were taken from a man aged 50-60 years in good health and CMV-seropositive.

This clone appeared a few times. The chain employs TRBV6-5 and TRBJ2-1; a weak D match, TRBD1 (5 bases). CDR3 length: 15 amino acids. V was shortened by 2 bases and J by 4 bases, with 12 bases between the two germline ends. Germline CDR1 is MNHEY and CDR2 is SVGAGI. DNA for the CDR3: TGTGCCAGCAGTTACGGTCGCAGGGTTTACAATGAGCAGTTCTTC. It translates to CASSYGRRVYNEQFF.

The chain uses TRBV7-7 and TRBJ2-5, with 8 bases lining up with TRBD2. Germline CDR1 is SSHAT and CDR2 is FNYEAQ (reference sequence). Germline trimming cut 11 bases from V and 2 bases from J; bases unmatched to any gene: 10. The length of the CDR3 is 14 residues. CDR3 sequence (DNA): TGTGCCCTGGGACGGAGCGGGGGTCAAGAGACCCAGTACTTC. Its translation: CALGRSGGQETQYF.

This chain uses TRBV14 with TRBJ2-1; 15 bases fit TRBD2. CDR1 is SGHDN, CDR2 FVKESK, per germline. The CDR3 consists of 19 residues. The trim removed 2 bases at V and 4 bases at J, leaving 9 bases unmatched. This CDR3 is CASSQFYSGTSGGYNEQFF. CDR3 DNA: TGTGCCAGCAGCCAATTTTACTCCGGGACTAGCGGGGGGTACAATGAGCAGTTCTTC.

The chain recombines TRBV7-2 with TRBJ1-2; D call uncertain. V lost 1 base, J lost 4 bases, and 7 bases lay in between. The CDR3 has 13 amino acids. The V gene's germline CDR1 is SGHTA and CDR2 FQGNSA. The CDR3 is CASSLGGIYGYTF. The DNA of the CDR3 is TGTGCCAGCAGCTTAGGAGGGATCTATGGCTACACCTTC.

This clone was observed once. This chain connects TRBV7-3 to TRBJ1-1; 9 positions match TRBD1. This CDR3 has 13 residues. CDR1 is SGHTA and CDR2 is FQGTGA in the germline V gene. The J segment lost 6 bases and the V segment lost 4 bases, leaving 3 bases of the junction unmatched. This CDR3 reads CASSSDRGAEAFF. CDR3 nucleotides: TGTGCCAGCAGCTCCGACAGGGGGGCTGAAGCTTTCTTT.